A single TCR beta chain is shown here with its context. Per the study methods: Amplified reference gene primers provided the basis for estimating nucleated cell counts. Measured with immunoSEQ multiplex PCR; TCRdb has only the in-frame clones, and not every one. V and J calls and clone size are copied from that table; D and trimming were computed from the DNA. The table has about 95,000 clones, approximately 91% seen once. These data are taken from a study of blood T cell repertoires in COVID-19. CDR3 length: 15 residues. Trimming removed 1 base from V and 5 bases from J, with 16 bases in between. CDR1 is GTSNPN, CDR2 SVGIG, per germline (reference sequence).

This rearrangement joins TRBV30 to TRBJ2-3, with D possibly being TRBD1 (6 bases). The sample was peripheral blood. The sequence was collected from a woman between 65 and 79 years old with acute or convalescent COVID-19. In nucleotides, the CDR3 is TGTGCCTGGAGTGCACGGGACAATTTAAAAGATACGCAGTATTTT. Its translation is CAWSARDNLKDTQYF.